The 5 T cell receptor beta chains given below trace back to one sample, sequenced in a study of blood T cell repertoires in COVID-19. Data came from immunoSEQ multiplex PCR; TCRdb stores just in-frame clones and leaves some out. The sample contains hundreds of thousands of clones, roughly 87% of which appear only once. Sequencing was carried out using PBMCs or T cells enriched from blood (not recorded which). The receptors come from a middle-aged woman with acute COVID-19.

This chain links TRBV19 with TRBJ1-5; D not resolved. The V gene's germline CDR1 is LNHDA and CDR2 SQIVND (reference sequence). V lost 1 base to trimming and J lost 1 base, with 11 bases between them. The CDR3 contains 16 residues. This chain's CDR3 is CASSIAAGASNQPQHF. The CDR3 nucleotides read TGTGCCAGTAGTATAGCGGCGGGAGCAAGCAATCAGCCCCAGCATTTT.

The V call is TRBV2, the J call TRBJ2-2; D call uncertain. Germline V lookup: CDR1 SNHLY, CDR2 FYNNEI. This CDR3 has 16 residues. V shed 4 bases and J shed 0 bases, with 12 bases lying between them. CDR3 in amino acids: CASSGRVTTNTGELFF. CDR3 bases: TGTGCCAGCAGTGGACGGGTCACAACGAACACCGGGGAGCTGTTTTTT. Variable domain in full (rest from reference TRBV2 and TRBJ2-2): EPEVTQTPSHQVTQMGQEVILRCVPISNHLYFYWYRQILGQKVEFLVSFYNNEISEKSEIFDDQFSVERPDGSNFTLKIRSTKLEDSAMYFCASSGRVTTNTGELFFGEGSRLTVL.

The gene calls are TRBV9 and TRBJ2-7; 7 bases fit TRBD2. Germline CDR1 and CDR2: SGDLS and YYNGEE. V lost 0 bases to trimming and J lost 7 bases; unmatched junction nucleotides: 10. CDR3 length: 15 amino acids. The CDR3 loop is CASSVAGTIASEQYF. DNA of the CDR3: TGTGCCAGCAGCGTAGCCGGGACTATTGCCTCGGAGCAGTACTTC.

The J gene is TRBJ1-5, the V gene TRBV2; D possibly corresponds to TRBD1 (6 bases). Per the germline V gene, CDR1 is SNHLY and CDR2 is FYNNEI. V was pared by 3 bases and J by 5 bases, with 11 bases between. The CDR3 extends over 14 amino acids. The CDR3 DNA reads as TGTGCCAGCAGTGAGGTGGGGGCGGATCAGCCCCAGCATTTT. It translates to CASSEVGADQPQHF.

The chain has TRBV10-2 and TRBJ1-2, with TRBD1 identical over 7 bases. The CDR3 has 12 residues. Trimming removed 10 bases from V and 8 bases from J; junction bases left unmatched: 10. Germline CDR1 reads WSHSY; CDR2 reads SAAADI. CDR3 residues: CATTDRASGYTF. CDR3 sequence (DNA): TGCGCCACCACAGACAGGGCGAGCGGCTACACCTTC.